This TCR beta chain was sequenced for a study of T cells in Graves' hyperthyroidism and ophthalmopathy. Looking at the study overall: Peripheral blood draws took place at initial diagnosis, ahead of any treatment. Study-wide points: Among clonotypes expanded in thyroid above 0.001, most were also found in blood.

With 0 bases removed from V and 6 bases from J, the gap between germline ends came to 12 bases. This CDR3 is 15 amino acids long. Germline V gives CDR1 PRHDT, CDR2 FYEKMQ (reference sequence). Reasons for excluding patients were uncontrolled infection, other autoimmune disease, pregnancy or lactation. Regarding this clonotype: The antigen is not known.

RNA transcripts gave rise to amplified TCR beta CDR3 regions. HTBI primers were employed in a first-round RT-PCR of the TCR CDR3. TCRdb processed the multiplex PCR reads anew with MiXCR; each CDR3 protein has one entry. The sample yields about 720,000 distinct CDR3 sequences, 15% to 20% seen once. The rearrangement joins TRBV13 to TRBJ1-5; D is unclear. The receptor's source is a man between 18 and 35 years old with Graves' hyperthyroidism. Sequencing input: blood. CDR3 residues: CASSLGHSGGQPQHF. The CDR3 region has the DNA TGTGCCAGCAGCTTAGGACATAGCGGCGGTCAGCCCCAGCATTTT. Together with reference TRBV13 and TRBJ1-5, the CDR3 gives the full variable domain: AAGVIQSPRHLIKEKRETATLKCYPIPRHDTVYWYQQGPGQDPQFLISFYEKMQSDKGSIPDRFSAQQFSDYHSELNMSSLELGDSALYFCASSLGHSGGQPQHFGDGTRLSIL.